In this sample, the clone carrying this TCR beta chain turned up a few times. Its antigen is currently unknown. The data were obtained in a study of T-cell reconstitution after alpha-beta-depleted transplantation in children. The study's findings and limits: Alpha-beta T cells about two months after transplant reportedly derived from several hundred expanded graft clones. Among T cells one year after transplant, newly produced cells accounted for most counts and diversity.

Trimming removed 3 bases at V and 4 bases at J, with 10 bases between. Germline CDR1 and CDR2: MNHNY and SVGAGI (reference sequence). The CDR3 sequence is 13 residues long. TCRbeta library preparation incorporated unique molecular identifiers. TCRdb fed the PCR reads into MiXCR, producing one record per CDR3 protein. The data show 580,000 or so distinct CDR3 sequences, under 25% seen once. The sequence derives from a boy under two years old who had a stem cell transplant for acute myeloid leukemia, so the T cells may come from the graft donor. This rearrangement joins TRBV6-6 to TRBJ2-7; D remains unclear. The sample in question was PBMCs, mostly from graft donor cells, obtained 360 days after TCRalphabeta/CD19-depleted stem cell transplant. The CDR3 nucleotides are TGTGCCAGCAGTTATGAAGGCGATTACGAGCAGTACGTC. It translates to CASSYEGDYEQYV.